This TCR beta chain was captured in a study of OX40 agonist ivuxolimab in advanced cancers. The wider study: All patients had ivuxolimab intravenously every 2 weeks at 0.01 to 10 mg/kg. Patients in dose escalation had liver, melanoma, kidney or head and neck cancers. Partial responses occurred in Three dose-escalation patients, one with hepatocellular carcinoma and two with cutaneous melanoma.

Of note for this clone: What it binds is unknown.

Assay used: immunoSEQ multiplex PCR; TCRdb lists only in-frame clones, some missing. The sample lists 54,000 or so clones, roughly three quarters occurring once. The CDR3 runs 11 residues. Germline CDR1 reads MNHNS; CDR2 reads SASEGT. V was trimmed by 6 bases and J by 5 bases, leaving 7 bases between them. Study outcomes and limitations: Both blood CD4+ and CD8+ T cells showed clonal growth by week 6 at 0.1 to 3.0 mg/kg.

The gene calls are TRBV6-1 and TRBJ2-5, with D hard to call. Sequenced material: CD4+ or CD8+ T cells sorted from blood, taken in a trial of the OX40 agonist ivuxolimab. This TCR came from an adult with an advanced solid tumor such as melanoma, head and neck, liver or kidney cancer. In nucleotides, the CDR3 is TGTGCCAGCAGCCTGAGGGAGACCCAGTACTTC. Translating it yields CASSLRETQYF.